A selection of T cell receptor beta chains follows, all from one sample in a study of T cells after yellow fever vaccination. MiXCR, applied by TCRdb to the 5' RACE reads, yields one record per CDR3 protein. The sample records about 85,000 distinct CDR3 sequences, less than 15% being singletons. The input for sequencing was CD8+ T cells not binding an NS4B(214-222) dextramer, sorted from PBMCs, taken more than 20 days after the first yellow fever vaccination. The receptor set was obtained from a man aged 18 to 30 who received the YFV17D yellow fever vaccine. CDR3s include the opening cysteine and the closing phenylalanine or tryptophan. A D gene is named only where the DNA matches it firmly. Only part of the rows carry a size: once, few, many, or a class if the clone is expanded.

CDR3aa: CASSQEPHQPQHF
j_gene: TRBJ1-5
v_gene: TRBV12-3/TRBV12-4
d_gene: -
abundance: few

CDR3aa: CASSYRVRLPTDTQYF
j_gene: TRBJ2-3
v_gene: TRBV6-2/TRBV6-3
d_gene: -
abundance: few

CDR3aa: CSARTYTGDRETQYF
j_gene: TRBJ2-5
v_gene: TRBV20-1
d_gene: TRBD1
abundance: -

CDR3aa: CASSLAELGGISEQFF
j_gene: TRBJ2-1
v_gene: TRBV7-2
d_gene: -
abundance: -

CDR3aa: CASSRNPTDIQYF
j_gene: TRBJ2-4
v_gene: TRBV6-1
d_gene: -
abundance: few

CDR3aa: CASSYGLGIQTGEAFF
j_gene: TRBJ1-1
v_gene: TRBV6-5
d_gene: -
abundance: -

CDR3aa: CASSPPLEDTQYF
j_gene: TRBJ2-3
v_gene: TRBV18
d_gene: -
abundance: many

CDR3aa: CASSTRQGPETQYF
j_gene: TRBJ2-5
v_gene: TRBV7-6
d_gene: TRBD1
abundance: few

CDR3aa: CASSTPRSGELFF
j_gene: TRBJ2-2
v_gene: TRBV7-9
d_gene: -
abundance: -

CDR3aa: CASTDSIGTQYF
j_gene: TRBJ2-3
v_gene: TRBV12-3/TRBV12-4
d_gene: -
abundance: many

CDR3aa: CASSHGRPLYSNQPQHF
j_gene: TRBJ1-5
v_gene: TRBV4-3
d_gene: -
abundance: many

CDR3aa: CSATDVQFGETQYF
j_gene: TRBJ2-5
v_gene: TRBV20-1
d_gene: -
abundance: -